Listed below are T cell receptor beta chains from one sample, sequenced in a study of beta chain features in type 1 diabetes. The data were produced by immunoSEQ multiplex PCR, yet TCRdb's version contains in-frame clones alone and is incomplete. The data show 600,000 to 700,000 clones, with approximately 13% seen just once and over 0.1% held by the top ten. Sequencing input: naive CD4+ T cells from blood. These receptors were obtained from a man aged 25-45 years with type 1 diabetes. Each CDR3 is given with its conserved first and last residue. Fields, in order: clone size, V gene, D gene, J gene, CDR3 protein, CDR3 DNA. The D gene is left open where the match is weak. Where a row states a size, it is once, few, many or the class of an expanded clone; other rows omit it.

>-|TRBV7-2|-|TRBJ1-1
CASSSQGSQTNTEAFF
TGTGCCAGCAGCTCCCAGGGGTCACAAACGAACACTGAAGCTTTCTTT
>few|TRBV5-5|-|TRBJ2-3
CASSGQPTSTDTQYF
TGTGCCAGCAGCGGACAGCCTACTAGCACAGATACGCAGTATTTT
>-|TRBV11-2|-|TRBJ1-1
CASSAYTEAFF
TGTGCCAGCAGCGCCTACACTGAAGCTTTCTTT
>-|TRBV5-6|-|TRBJ1-2
CASRRMLQALRYTF
TGTGCCAGCAGAAGGATGCTCCAGGCACTTAGGTACACCTTC
>few|TRBV29-1|TRBD1|TRBJ2-1
CSVGDRDRYNEQFF
TGCAGCGTGGGGGATAGGGACAGGTACAATGAGCAGTTCTTC
>-|TRBV30|-|TRBJ1-4
CAWSVQSGEEKLFF
TGTGCCTGGAGTGTGCAGAGCGGGGAGGAAAAACTGTTTTTT
>-|TRBV4-3|-|TRBJ2-2
CASSSYPEQVNTGELFF
TGCGCCAGCAGCTCCTATCCGGAACAGGTCAACACCGGGGAGCTGTTTTTT
>few|TRBV7-2|TRBD1|TRBJ2-5
CASSFSSEQGETQYF
TGTGCCAGCAGCTTTTCAAGCGAACAGGGGGAGACCCAGTACTTC
>-|TRBV9|TRBD1|TRBJ1-6
CASSEGPGGISPLHF
TGTGCCAGCAGCGAGGGACCAGGGGGCATTTCACCCCTCCACTTT
>few|TRBV19|-|TRBJ2-7
CASSSDGNYEQYF
TGTGCCAGTAGTAGTGACGGAAACTACGAGCAGTACTTC
>few|TRBV28|TRBD1|TRBJ1-6
CASSYDRGVSPLHF
TGTGCCAGCAGTTACGACAGGGGGGTTTCACCCCTCCACTTT
>-|TRBV9|-|TRBJ1-3
CASSVEGALGNTIYF
TGTGCCAGCAGCGTAGAAGGGGCCCTCGGAAACACCATATATTTT
>few|TRBV28|-|TRBJ2-1
CASQKGEINEQFF
TGTGCCAGCCAGAAGGGTGAGATCAATGAGCAGTTCTTC
>-|TRBV7-9|-|TRBJ2-7
CASSLRGNGGYEQYF
TGTGCCAGCAGCTTACGTGGGAACGGCGGTTACGAGCAGTACTTC
>-|TRBV6-5|-|TRBJ1-6
CASSLQGGNSPLHF
TGTGCCAGCAGCCTACAGGGAGGGAATTCACCCCTCCACTTT
>few|TRBV7-2|-|TRBJ2-2
CASSSQGYANTGELFF
TGTGCCAGCAGCTCGCAGGGATACGCGAACACCGGGGAGCTGTTTTTT
>few|TRBV6-5|TRBD1|TRBJ1-6
CASRNRGLSPLHF
TGTGCCAGCAGAAACAGGGGGCTGTCACCCCTCCACTTT
>few|TRBV6-6|TRBD2|TRBJ2-3
CASSYGRGASDTQYF
TGTGCCAGCAGTTACGGGCGGGGGGCATCAGATACGCAGTATTTT
>-|TRBV9|-|TRBJ1-4
CASSVAQGTAEKLFF
TGTGCCAGCAGCGTAGCTCAGGGTACTGCGGAAAAACTGTTTTTT
>-|TRBV12-5|-|TRBJ2-7
CASGWTVRSEQYF
TGTGCTAGTGGGTGGACAGTGCGCTCCGAGCAGTACTTC
>few|TRBV5-1|-|TRBJ2-7
CASRERDSEQYF
TGCGCCAGCAGGGAAAGGGATTCCGAGCAGTACTTC